This T cell receptor beta chain was identified in a study of T cell repertoires in cytomegalovirus infection. Overall study: CMV infection plus the matching HLA type was flagged by public TCR beta signatures.

TCRdb used MiXCR to reprocess the reads, holding one entry per CDR3 protein. The table records 900,000 to 950,000 distinct CDR3 sequences, approximately 32% of them present only once. This CDR3 region has 14 residues. V was clipped by 5 bases and J by 10 bases; unmatched bases: 6. About this clonotype itself: The antigen remains unidentified.

The receptor was derived from a human donor in good health (CMV status not recorded). Some clones in this sample may be carry-over from other donors' samples. The chain employs TRBV12-3 or TRBV12-4 and TRBJ1-6; 9 positions match TRBD1. The specimen was cultured CD8+ T cells from PBMCs, collected from culture after CMV antigen stimulation. The CDR3 sequence: CASSLTGGGSPLHF. CDR3 in DNA: TGTGCCAGCAGTCTTACAGGGGGCGGCTCACCCCTCCACTTT.